This T cell receptor beta chain was recovered during a study of blood T cell repertoires in COVID-19. V lost 1 base to trimming and J lost 4 bases, with 13 bases between them. The CDR3 consists of 15 residues. In germline, CDR1 is MNHNS, CDR2 SASEGT. In the study's own analysis: How many nucleated cells were present was estimated from reference gene primer amplification. Data came from immunoSEQ multiplex PCR; TCRdb stores just in-frame clones and leaves some out. The DNA gave D and trimming, while V, J and clone size come from that table. The repertoire includes tens of thousands of clones, roughly 78% of them detected once, and around 5% sits in the top ten. This clone was observed a single time.

The receptor was isolated from a woman aged 70 to 79 with acute or convalescent COVID-19. This rearrangement joins TRBV6-1 to TRBJ1-2; D not certain. Sequenced sample: peripheral blood. DNA for the CDR3: TGTGCCAGCAGTGAAGTGCGAGGAGTTGGCTATGGCTACACCTTC. Translated, it gives CASSEVRGVGYGYTF.